What follows are 16 T cell receptor beta chains derived from one specimen sequenced in a study of T cell responses to AZD1222 COVID-19 vaccine. Produced via immunoSEQ multiplex PCR; TCRdb's table is partial and in-frame only. The sample records roughly 70,000 clones, just over 85% being singletons. Sequences were derived from peripheral blood, sampled on day 0 of AZD1222 vaccination. These receptors were obtained from an adult in good health.

CDR3 in DNA: TGTGCCACCAGCAGGAGGACTACCCTAAACTATGGCTACACCTTC. Amino acid sequence: CATSRRTTLNYGYTF. The V and J genes are TRBV15 and TRBJ1-2; the D is unclear. V lost 3 bases and J 2 bases, leaving 13 bases between the germline ends. This CDR3 is 15 amino acids long. Germline V gene lookup returns CDR1 LNHNV and CDR2 YYDKDF (reference sequence).

This clone was detected only a few times. The chain links TRBV28 to TRBJ2-5; 8 bases map to TRBD2. This CDR3 is built from 15 residues. The trim removed 2 bases at V and 5 bases at J, leaving 7 bases unmatched. Germline CDR1 reads MDHEN; CDR2 reads SYDVKM. CDR3 sequence reads: CASSLRSGGPETQYF. The CDR3 DNA sequence: TGTGCCAGCAGTTTAAGAAGCGGGGGACCGGAGACCCAGTACTTC. The full variable domain, rest sourced from reference TRBV28 and TRBJ2-5, is DVKVTQSSRYLVKRTGEKVFLECVQDMDHENMFWYRQDPGLGLRLIYFSYDVKMKEKGDIPEGYSVSREKKERFSLILESASTNQTSMYLCASSLRSGGPETQYFGPGTRLLVL.

The genes are TRBV28 and TRBJ2-1; D is ambiguous. Trimming took 2 bases from V and 0 from J, leaving 11 bases between them. The CDR3 runs to 16 residues. The germline CDR1 and CDR2 sequences are MDHEN and SYDVKM. Here the CDR3 reads CASSLTATSSYNEQFF. In DNA form, the CDR3 reads TGTGCCAGCAGTTTAACGGCGACCAGCTCCTACAATGAGCAGTTCTTC. The whole variable domain, filled in from reference TRBV28 and TRBJ2-1, reads DVKVTQSSRYLVKRTGEKVFLECVQDMDHENMFWYRQDPGLGLRLIYFSYDVKMKEKGDIPEGYSVSREKKERFSLILESASTNQTSMYLCASSLTATSSYNEQFFGPGTRLTVL.

The chain recombines TRBV11-2 with TRBJ2-3; D unresolved. The CDR3 has 15 amino acids. With 5 bases removed from V and 2 bases from J, the gap between germline ends came to 14 bases. Germline V gene sequence: CDR1 SGHAT, CDR2 FQNNGV. The CDR3 sequence: CASSHSGPYTDTQYF. In DNA form, the CDR3 reads TGTGCCAGCAGCCATAGTGGCCCCTACACAGATACGCAGTATTTT.

V usage is TRBV5-4 and J usage is TRBJ1-1; TRBD1 aligns across 9 bases. Germline CDR1 is SGHNT and CDR2 is YYREEE (reference sequence). This CDR3 is built from 16 residues. The V gene end was trimmed by 0 bases and the J gene end by 3 bases; junction bases not matched to a gene: 6. The DNA for the CDR3 is TGTGCCAGCAGCTTGGGGGCGGGACAGGGCTACACTGAAGCTTTCTTT. This sequence encodes CASSLGAGQGYTEAFF.

The chain joins TRBV7-7 to TRBJ2-5; 8 nucleotides line up with TRBD2. Germline V gives CDR1 SSHAT, CDR2 FNYEAQ (reference sequence). V trimming: 4 bases; J trimming: 7 bases; junction bases outside the gene matches: 14. CDR3 length: 16 amino acids. The CDR3 DNA reads TGTGCCAGCAGCTCCGTCGAGGGTAGCGGGGTGGGGACCCAGTACTTC. Translated, it gives CASSSVEGSGVGTQYF. Together with reference TRBV7-7 and TRBJ2-5, the CDR3 gives the full variable domain: GAGVSQSPRYKVTKRGQDVTLRCDPISSHATLYWYQQALGQGPEFLTYFNYEAQPDKSGLPSDRFSAERPEGSISTLTIQRTEQRDSAMYRCASSSVEGSGVGTQYFGPGTRLLVL.

This clone was recorded only once. The DNA of the CDR3 is TGCGCCAGCAGCTTGGAGGCAGGGAATAACTATGGCTACACCTTC. Translated, it gives CASSLEAGNNYGYTF. This chain joins TRBV5-1 and TRBJ1-2, with a tentative D call TRBD1 (5 bases). The CDR3 covers 15 residues. The germline V and J ends were trimmed by 0 bases and 1 base, with 10 bases remaining between them. Germline-derived CDR1 and CDR2 are SGHRS and YFSETQ.

This chain links TRBV19 with TRBJ2-2; D may be TRBD2 (5 bases). Germline-derived CDR1 and CDR2 are LNHDA and SQIVND (reference sequence). Between the trimmed V and J ends, which lost 4 bases and 5 bases, there was a span of 11 bases. CDR3 size: 14 residues. The DNA of the CDR3 is TGTGCCAGTAGTAACAGTGGGAGTACCGGGGAGCTGTTTTTT. This gives the protein CASSNSGSTGELFF.

The chain carries TRBV5-4 and TRBJ2-1, with a tentative D call TRBD1 (6 bases). In germline, CDR1 is SGHNT, CDR2 YYREEE (reference sequence). V lost 4 bases and J 5 bases, leaving 10 bases between the germline ends. There are 13 residues in the CDR3. The CDR3 sequence is CASSPGTHNEQFF. CDR3 in DNA: TGTGCCAGCAGCCCCGGGACACACAATGAGCAGTTCTTC.

V usage is TRBV19 and J usage is TRBJ1-2; 7 bases map to TRBD1. Germline V CDR1 and CDR2: LNHDA, SQIVND (reference sequence). The CDR3 extends over 14 amino acids. After removal of 5 bases from V and 4 bases from J, the junction contained 7 bases not matched to a gene. The CDR3 sequence: CASSYQQGIYGYTF. The CDR3 nucleotides are TGTGCCAGTAGTTATCAACAGGGGATCTATGGCTACACCTTC.

The rearrangement joins TRBV3-1 (or the pseudogene TRBV3-2) to TRBJ2-3; 8 bases fit TRBD2. Germline V gene lookup returns CDR1 LGHDT and CDR2 YNNKEL (reference sequence). The CDR3 consists of 16 residues. Losses at the gene ends were 0 bases for V and 4 bases for J; bases not matched to a gene: 6. This chain's CDR3 is CASSQDLVLAADTQYF. CDR3 sequence (DNA): TGTGCCAGCAGCCAAGATTTAGTACTAGCGGCAGATACGCAGTATTTT.

This clone was counted once. The rearrangement joins TRBV6-5 to TRBJ1-6, with TRBD1 matching over 9 bases. The CDR3 contains 14 residues. The germline V gene has CDR1 MNHEY and CDR2 SVGAGI. J was trimmed by 9 bases and V by 2 bases; bases with no gene match: 2. In nucleotides, the CDR3 is TGTGCCAGCAGTTACGGGACAGGGAGTTCACCCCTCCACTTT. Its translation is CASSYGTGSSPLHF.

This chain joins TRBV7-2 and TRBJ1-3, with D tentatively TRBD1 (5 bases). CDR3 length: 15 residues. Germline CDR1 reads SGHTA; CDR2 reads FQGNSA. Between the trimmed V and J ends, which lost 6 bases and 0 bases, there was a span of 12 bases. The CDR3 DNA is TGTGCCAGCAGATCGACAGTTTTCTCTGGAAACACCATATATTTT. This encodes CASRSTVFSGNTIYF.

This chain connects TRBV2 to TRBJ2-7, with 7 bases that match TRBD1. Per germline, CDR1 SNHLY and CDR2 FYNNEI. V dropped 5 bases and J dropped 2; count of bases not matched to a gene: 6. The CDR3 spans 14 residues. The CDR3 DNA reads as TGTGCCAGCAGTATCCGGACAGGTACCTACGAGCAGTACTTC. This encodes CASSIRTGTYEQYF.

This chain links TRBV6-5 with TRBJ2-7; 12 bases align to TRBD1. V lost 8 bases to trimming and J lost 10 bases; unmatched junction nucleotides: 12. CDR3 length equals 14 residues. Looked up from germline, CDR1 is MNHEY and CDR2 is SVGAGI. In nucleotides, the CDR3 is TGTGCCAGCTATACCGGGACAGGGGGCGCGTATCAGTACTTC. Amino acids: CASYTGTGGAYQYF.

The chain employs TRBV7-7 and TRBJ1-1; D unresolved. There are 13 residues in the CDR3. Germline V lookup: CDR1 SSHAT, CDR2 FNYEAQ (reference sequence). Trimming took off 2 bases at V and 0 bases at J, with 4 bases between the two ends. The CDR3 bases are TGTGCCAGCAGCTTACAGCTGAACACTGAAGCTTTCTTT. It translates to CASSLQLNTEAFF.